The entry below describes one TCR beta chain. Its cognate antigen is unknown. Patients with uncontrolled infections, other autoimmune diseases, pregnancy or lactation were excluded. Based on clinical symptoms, serum thyroxine and TRAb, thyroid ultrasound and orbital computed tomography, diagnoses were reached. The CDR3 loop spans 15 amino acids. Germline V CDR1 and CDR2: SGHKS, YYEKEE (reference sequence). Trimming removed 1 base from V and 0 bases from J, with 8 bases in between. This sample stems from a study of T cells in Graves' hyperthyroidism and ophthalmopathy. The study's findings and limits: The majority of expanded thyroid clonotypes above 0.001 also appeared in blood. Separating ophthalmopathy from stable hyperthyroidism was achieved by a 13 V-J model.

Amplification of TCR beta CDR3 regions used RNA as the template. The HTBI primer set served for first-round RT-PCR of the TCR CDR3. TCRdb recomputed calls from the multiplex PCR reads with MiXCR, one row per CDR3 protein. The data show a few hundred thousand distinct CDR3 sequences, 40% to 50% seen once. The sequencing input was peripheral blood or thyroid tissue (not recorded which). The chain has TRBV5-5 and TRBJ1-5; D is unresolved. The sequence came from an adult woman with Graves' disease, either hyperthyroidism or ophthalmopathy (not recorded which). CDR3 coding DNA: TGTGCCAGCAGCTTGTTGGTCTATAGCAATCAGCCCCAGCATTTT. Amino acids: CASSLLVYSNQPQHF.